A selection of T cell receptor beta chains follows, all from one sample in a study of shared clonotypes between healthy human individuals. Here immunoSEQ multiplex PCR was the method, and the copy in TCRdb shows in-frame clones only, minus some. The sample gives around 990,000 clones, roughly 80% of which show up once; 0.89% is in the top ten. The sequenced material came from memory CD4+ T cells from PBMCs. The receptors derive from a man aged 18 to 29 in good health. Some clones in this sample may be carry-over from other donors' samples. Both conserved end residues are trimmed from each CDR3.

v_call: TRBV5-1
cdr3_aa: ASSFSDERRYEQY

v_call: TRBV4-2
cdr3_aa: ASSPGLAGGVYNEQF

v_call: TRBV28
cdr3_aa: ASSPTGGVGTGELF

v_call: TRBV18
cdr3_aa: ASSRGTSGSSDTQY

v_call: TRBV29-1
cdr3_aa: SVLRDLYNEQF

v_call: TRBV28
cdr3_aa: ASSLNLYGYT

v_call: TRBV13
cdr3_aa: ASSLTGLGNTEAF

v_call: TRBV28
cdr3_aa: ASSLRLGEQY

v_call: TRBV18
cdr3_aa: ASSPTRSSGYT

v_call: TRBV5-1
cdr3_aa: ASSPPRQGRIANVLT

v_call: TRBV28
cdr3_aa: ASPEAF

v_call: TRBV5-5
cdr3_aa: ASSLGRYEQY

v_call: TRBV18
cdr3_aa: ASSPRQGFTDTQY

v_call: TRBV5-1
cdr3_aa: ASRPFVSGANVLT

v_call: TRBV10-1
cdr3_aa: ASSQTGARSGYEQY

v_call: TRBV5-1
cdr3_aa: ASSPLGGRAAYNEQF

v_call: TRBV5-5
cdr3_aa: ASSSGTGGVSSYNEQF

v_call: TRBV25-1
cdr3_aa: ASSDTTGTRNQPQH

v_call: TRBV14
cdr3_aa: ASRGLAAETQY

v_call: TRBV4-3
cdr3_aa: ASSLKGATTGRNEQF

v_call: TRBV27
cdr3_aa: ASTWTSGRPLGTGELF

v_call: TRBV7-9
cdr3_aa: ASSLLDYEQY

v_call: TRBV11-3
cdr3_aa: ASSFWENTEAF

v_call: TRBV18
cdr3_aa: ASSPLSDGTDTQY

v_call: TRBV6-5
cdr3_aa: ARLSRDTEAF

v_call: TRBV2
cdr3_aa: ASAERGPSFF

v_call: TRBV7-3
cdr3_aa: ASSSGGGNTIY

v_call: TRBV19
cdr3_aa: ASSIQGIRAAEQY

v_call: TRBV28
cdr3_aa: ASSANRASGSYEQY

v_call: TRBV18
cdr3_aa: ASSPSRRSYEQY

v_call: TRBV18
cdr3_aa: ASSLYSGPQEY

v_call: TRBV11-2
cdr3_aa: ASRQGTTDTQY

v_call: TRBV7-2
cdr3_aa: ASSESGSLASEQF

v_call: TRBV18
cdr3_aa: ASSPQGQGYNEQF

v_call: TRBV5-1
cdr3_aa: ASSLRTHGDEQY

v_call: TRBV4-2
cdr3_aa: ASSQELAGGTYEQY

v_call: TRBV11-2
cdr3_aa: ASSLVTRTDYQETQY

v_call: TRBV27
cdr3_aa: ATKPDRGVFEQY

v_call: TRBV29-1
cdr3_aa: SDRGRALEQF

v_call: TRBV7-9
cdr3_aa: ASSLETGTTEAF